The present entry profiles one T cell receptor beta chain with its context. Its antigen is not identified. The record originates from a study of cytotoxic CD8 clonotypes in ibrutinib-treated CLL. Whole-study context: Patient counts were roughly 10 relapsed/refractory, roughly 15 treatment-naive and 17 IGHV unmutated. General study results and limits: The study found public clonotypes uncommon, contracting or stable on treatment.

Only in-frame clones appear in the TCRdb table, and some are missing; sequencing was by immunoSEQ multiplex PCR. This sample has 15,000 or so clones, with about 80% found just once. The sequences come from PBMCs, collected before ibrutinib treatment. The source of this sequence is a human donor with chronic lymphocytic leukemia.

In DNA, the CDR3 is TGTGCCAGCAGTCGAATTGCGGACGACAAATGGCGGCACGTCCTGACTTTC. Its translation: CASSRIADDKWRHVLTF. The gene calls are TRBV25-1 and TRBJ2-6; D gene unclear. This CDR3 region has 17 residues. V shed 5 bases and J shed 11 bases, with 25 bases lying between them. The germline CDR1 and CDR2 sequences are MGHDK and SYGVNS.